The next 18 T cell receptor beta chains were all read from a single sample in a study of human T cells and chemical hapten exposure (dated by TCRdb to the early 2020s). The library came from RACE. Sequencing took place on a NextSeq 500. In TCRdb, the public reads were trimmed at Q25 with fastp and aligned with MiXCR, with productive beta chains retained. Merged by CDR3 protein, the rows form single entries marked with the most common genes and DNA. The sample table shows about 41,000 distinct CDR3 sequences, and 3% to 4% are seen once. The top ten clonotypes cover approximately 6.7% of the sample. The sample's time point, from its label and the paper: patch test 2, 6 weeks after DPC sensitization. This specimen's treatment or condition label, per the study, means: therapeutic diphenylcyclopropenone sensitization with weekly scalp DPC. Source: whole blood, taken in connection with sensitization to the hapten diphenylcyclopropenone (DPC). Receptors were obtained from a man aged 40-55 years with alopecia areata. Some clones in this sample may be carry-over from other donors' samples.

This clonotype was seen many times. The rearrangement links TRBV27 to TRBJ2-3; no reliable D call. The germline gives CDR1 MNHEY, CDR2 SMNVEV (reference sequence). This CDR3 contains 17 residues. With 4 bases removed from V and 0 bases from J, the gap between germline ends came to 17 bases. CDR3 residues: CASSSTPGRTSTDTQYF. CDR3 coding DNA: TGTGCCAGCAGTTCAACACCCGGACGGACCAGCACAGATACGCAGTATTTT.

This clonotype was picked up a small number of times. The chain couples TRBV19 to TRBJ2-6; D call uncertain. V gave up 0 bases and J gave up 1 base, with 7 bases separating them. The CDR3 loop spans 16 amino acids. Germline V gives CDR1 LNHDA, CDR2 SQIVND (reference sequence). CDR3 amino acids: CASSIDSASGANVLTF. The CDR3 DNA is TGTGCCAGTAGTATAGATTCAGCGTCTGGGGCCAACGTCCTGACTTTC.

This clonotype came up many times. The rearrangement joins TRBV27 to TRBJ1-4; D call uncertain. Germline loops: CDR1 MNHEY, CDR2 SMNVEV (reference sequence). This CDR3 region has 15 residues. V lost 3 bases and J lost 0, with 8 bases in between. CDR3 in amino acids: CASSFALATNEKLFF. DNA for the CDR3: TGTGCCAGCAGTTTCGCCCTAGCAACTAATGAAAAACTGTTTTTT. Complete variable domain (other parts from reference TRBV27 and TRBJ1-4): EAQVTQNPRYLITVTGKKLTVTCSQNMNHEYMSWYRQDPGLGLRQIYYSMNVEVTDKGDVPEGYKVSRKEKRNFPLILESPSPNQTSLYFCASSFALATNEKLFFGSGTQLSVL.

Ten or more counts support this clonotype. CDR3 residues: CASRRKLAGSTDTQYF. The CDR3 DNA follows: TGTGCCAGCCGACGTAAACTAGCGGGAAGCACAGATACGCAGTATTTT. This chain connects TRBV6-5 to TRBJ2-3, with 10 positions matching TRBD2. The J segment lost 0 bases and the V segment lost 8 bases, leaving 8 bases of the junction unmatched. The germline gives CDR1 MNHEY, CDR2 SVGAGI. This CDR3 comprises 16 residues.

This clonotype was observed at least ten times. The chain links TRBV12-3 or TRBV12-4 to TRBJ2-6; TRBD2 aligns across 8 bases. The length of the CDR3 is 16 residues. J gave up 4 bases and V 4 bases, and 6 bases lay outside the gene matches. CDR3 in DNA: TGTGCCAGCAGTTCCGGACTAGCCTCAGGGGCCAACGTCCTGACTTTC. Protein: CASSSGLASGANVLTF.

In this sample, this clonotype turned up many times. V gene TRBV20-1 combines with J gene TRBJ2-5, with 14 bases lining up with TRBD2. V was clipped by 6 bases and J by 1 base; unmatched bases: 7. The CDR3 has 16 amino acids. Per germline, CDR1 DFQATT and CDR2 SNEGSKA (reference sequence). DNA for the CDR3: TGCAGTGCGGTTCCGGGACTAGCGGGAGTCCAAGAGACCCAGTACTTC. Translated, it gives CSAVPGLAGVQETQYF.

The sample holds a few counts of this clonotype. The rearrangement joins TRBV6-2 or TRBV6-3 to TRBJ2-4; maybe TRBD2 (5 bases). Germline V gives CDR1 MNHEY, CDR2 SVGEGT. The CDR3 loop spans 17 amino acids. With 0 bases removed from V and 0 bases from J, the gap between germline ends came to 12 bases. CDR3 residues: CASSYSRETIAKNIQYF. The CDR3 DNA follows: TGTGCCAGCAGTTACTCAAGGGAGACTATAGCCAAAAACATTCAGTACTTC.

This clonotype was picked up a small number of times. This CDR3 reads CASSPRGHQNVQHF. In DNA form, the CDR3 reads TGTGCCAGCAGCCCCAGGGGACACCAGAATGTCCAGCATTTT. The chain combines TRBV7-9 with TRBJ1-5; tentative D call: TRBD1 (6 bases). The CDR3 is made up of 14 amino acids. Trimming cost V 5 bases and J 12 bases, with 20 bases left between them. Per the germline V gene, CDR1 is SEHNR and CDR2 is FQNEAQ (reference sequence).

This clonotype was recorded many times. The chain employs TRBV12-3 or TRBV12-4 and TRBJ2-6, with TRBD1 identical over 7 bases. V shed 5 bases and J 1 base; nucleotides not matched to a gene: 8. The CDR3 has 17 amino acids. The CDR3 here is CASSPRGWLSGANVLTF. Here the CDR3 DNA reads TGTGCCAGCAGTCCCAGGGGGTGGCTTTCTGGGGCCAACGTCCTGACTTTC.

This clonotype was recorded at least ten times. The rearrangement links TRBV20-1 to TRBJ1-5, with 7 positions matching TRBD1. CDR3 length: 14 residues. The ends lost 4 bases at V and 0 bases at J; junction bases unmatched: 3. Germline values: CDR1 DFQATT, CDR2 SNEGSKA (reference sequence). CDR3 nucleotide sequence: TGCAGTGCTACAGGGGGGTATAGCAATCAGCCCCAGCATTTT. It translates to CSATGGYSNQPQHF.

This clonotype was observed many times. The V call is TRBV28, the J call TRBJ1-1; D is perhaps TRBD1 (5 bases). The CDR3 covers 13 residues. V shed 6 bases and J shed 8 bases, with 16 bases lying between them. From germline, CDR1 is MDHEN and CDR2 SYDVKM. CDR3 loop: CASRPPAGFEAFF. CDR3 coding DNA: TGTGCCAGCAGGCCCCCAGCAGGGTTCGAAGCTTTCTTT.

This clonotype occurred many times. This chain links TRBV25-1 with TRBJ1-5; D not resolved. Trimming cost V 6 bases and J 0 bases, with 6 bases left between them. CDR1 and CDR2 from the germline V gene are MGHDK and SYGVNS. CDR3 length equals 13 residues. CDR3 DNA: TGTGCCAGCAGCCGGGGTAGCAATCAGCCCCAGCATTTT. It yields the protein CASSRGSNQPQHF.

This clonotype showed up many times. V and J are TRBV12-3 or TRBV12-4 and TRBJ1-5; D remains ambiguous. Between the trimmed V and J ends, which lost 8 bases and 0 bases, there was a span of 8 bases. The CDR3 is made up of 13 amino acids. CDR3 DNA: TGTGCCAGCGGAGTGATTAGCAATCAGCCCCAGCATTTT. Protein sequence: CASGVISNQPQHF.

The chain carries TRBV29-1 and TRBJ2-1; TRBD2 matches at 8 bases. With V trimmed by 0 bases and J by 0 bases, 7 bases remained unmatched. This CDR3 contains 17 residues. The germline V gene encodes CDR1 SQVTM and CDR2 ANQGSEA. The CDR3 bases are TGCAGCGTTGAAGATAAAGGCGGGGGGTCCTCCTACAATGAGCAGTTCTTC. It is translated as CSVEDKGGGSSYNEQFF.

This clonotype was picked up many times. CDR3 amino acids: CASRSILEYEQYF. In DNA form, the CDR3 reads TGTGCCAGCAGGTCCATACTAGAATACGAGCAGTACTTC. The chain recombines TRBV28 with TRBJ2-7, with a weak D call TRBD2 (5 bases). The ends were cut back, 6 bases at V and 4 bases at J, with 13 bases in the middle. The CDR3 length is 13 residues. From germline, CDR1 is MDHEN and CDR2 SYDVKM.

This clonotype appeared many times. This sequence joins TRBV4-1 and TRBJ2-3; D is ambiguous. From germline, CDR1 is MGHRA and CDR2 YSYEKL. V lost 7 bases, J lost 6 bases, and 17 bases lay in between. There are 14 residues in the CDR3. CDR3 bases: TGCGCCAGCACCCGATCCACGATTTGGGATACGCAGTATTTT. This sequence encodes CASTRSTIWDTQYF.

This clonotype was detected many times. The rearrangement links TRBV10-3 to TRBJ2-1; D call uncertain. Germline CDR1 and CDR2: ENHRY and SYGVKD. The CDR3 length is 13 residues. Trimming cost V 2 bases and J 6 bases, with 8 bases left between them. DNA for the CDR3: TGTGCCATCAGTGAGATAGTACGCAATGAGCAGTTCTTC. Residues: CAISEIVRNEQFF.

This clonotype was counted ten times or more. V is TRBV28 and J is TRBJ2-3; D unclear. In germline, CDR1 is MDHEN, CDR2 SYDVKM. This CDR3 has 16 amino acids. V gave up 8 bases and J gave up 2 bases, with 20 bases separating them. The CDR3 loop is CASGVAESLPTDTQYF. CDR3 coding DNA: TGTGCCAGCGGAGTAGCTGAGTCATTACCCACAGATACGCAGTATTTT.